Listed here is a single T cell receptor beta chain. Germline assignment: CDR1 KGHSH and CDR2 LQKENI. This CDR3 has 15 amino acids. The J segment lost 5 bases and the V segment lost 3 bases, leaving 9 bases of the junction unmatched. These data originate in a study of blood T cell repertoires in COVID-19. The assay was immunoSEQ multiplex PCR, and TCRdb's table has in-frame clones only and misses some. The sample holds under 100,000 clones, about 85% seen once. The origin of this receptor is a male donor with acute or convalescent COVID-19. J is TRBJ2-5 and V is TRBV18; 7 bases line up with TRBD2. The sequenced sample was peripheral blood. The CDR3 loop is CASSPPGGGWETQYF. In DNA form, the CDR3 reads TGTGCCAGCTCACCCCCTGGGGGGGGATGGGAGACCCAGTACTTC. Looking up the rest from reference TRBV18 and TRBJ2-5 gives the full variable domain: NAGVMQNPRHLVRRRGQEARLRCSPMKGHSHVYWYRQLPEEGLKFMVYLQKENIIDESGMPKERFSAEFPKEGPSILRIQQVVRGDSAAYFCASSPPGGGWETQYFGPGTRLLVL.